This section outlines one TCR beta chain sequence together with its context. This entry comes from a study of T cells expressing NK-cell markers. 5'RACE template switching with UMIs produced the TCR beta cDNA. TCRdb re-called the 5' RACE reads, yielding one record per CDR3 amino acid sequence without DNA. In all, the sample yields some 280,000 distinct CDR3 sequences. The CDR3 is made up of 13 amino acids. Germline V gene sequence: CDR1 SQVTM, CDR2 ANQGSEA. The specimen was blood T cells: a sorted CD56 or NKG2C T cell subset, CD4+ or CD8+ T cells, or bulk PBMC T cells (not recorded which). The V call is TRBV29-1, the J call TRBJ1-2; the TCRdb D gene call, TRBD1, has no DNA to confirm it. The receptor comes from a man between 18 and 35 years old in good health. CDR3 loop: CSVAGPRARGYTF.